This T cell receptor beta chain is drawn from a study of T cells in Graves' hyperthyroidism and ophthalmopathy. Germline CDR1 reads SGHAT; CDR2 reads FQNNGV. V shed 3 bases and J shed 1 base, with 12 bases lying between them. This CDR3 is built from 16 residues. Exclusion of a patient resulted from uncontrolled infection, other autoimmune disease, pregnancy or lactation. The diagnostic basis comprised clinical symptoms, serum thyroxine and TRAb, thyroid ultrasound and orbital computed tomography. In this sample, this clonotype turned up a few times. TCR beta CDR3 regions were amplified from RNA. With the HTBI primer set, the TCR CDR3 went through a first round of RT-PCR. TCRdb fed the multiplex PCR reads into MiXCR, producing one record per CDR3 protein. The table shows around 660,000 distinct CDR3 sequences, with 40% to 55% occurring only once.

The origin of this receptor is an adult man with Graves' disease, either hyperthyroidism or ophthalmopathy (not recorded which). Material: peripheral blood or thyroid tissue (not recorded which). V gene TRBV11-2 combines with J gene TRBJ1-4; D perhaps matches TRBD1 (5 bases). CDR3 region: CASSLVLQGTNEKLFF. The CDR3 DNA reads TGTGCCAGCAGCTTGGTACTCCAGGGAACTAATGAAAAACTGTTTTTT.